This T cell receptor (beta chain) was sequenced for a study of identical twins. Study conclusions and caveats: Insertions were reduced in abundant cord blood beta clonotypes but not in memory repertoires. Twins shared out-of-frame alpha sequences with excess low generation probability.

V lost 5 bases and J 7 bases, leaving 12 bases between the germline ends. The CDR3 has 13 amino acids. By share of the sample, this clonotype is medium-sized. Its target is not known. One entry per CDR3 protein, called by TCRdb with MiXCR from the 5' RACE reads. Among around 250,000 distinct CDR3 sequences listed, about 13% were seen once. These data were also filed under a second study, of yellow fever vaccine responses in identical twins.

This sequence joins TRBV12-3 or TRBV12-4 and TRBJ2-1; D unresolved. The specimen sequenced was memory (CD45RO+) T cells sorted from blood. The sequence derives from a woman aged 18-30 years in good health. The CDR3 DNA follows: TGTGCCAGCAGTCAGAATAGGTGGAATGAGCAGTTCTTC. It yields the protein CASSQNRWNEQFF.